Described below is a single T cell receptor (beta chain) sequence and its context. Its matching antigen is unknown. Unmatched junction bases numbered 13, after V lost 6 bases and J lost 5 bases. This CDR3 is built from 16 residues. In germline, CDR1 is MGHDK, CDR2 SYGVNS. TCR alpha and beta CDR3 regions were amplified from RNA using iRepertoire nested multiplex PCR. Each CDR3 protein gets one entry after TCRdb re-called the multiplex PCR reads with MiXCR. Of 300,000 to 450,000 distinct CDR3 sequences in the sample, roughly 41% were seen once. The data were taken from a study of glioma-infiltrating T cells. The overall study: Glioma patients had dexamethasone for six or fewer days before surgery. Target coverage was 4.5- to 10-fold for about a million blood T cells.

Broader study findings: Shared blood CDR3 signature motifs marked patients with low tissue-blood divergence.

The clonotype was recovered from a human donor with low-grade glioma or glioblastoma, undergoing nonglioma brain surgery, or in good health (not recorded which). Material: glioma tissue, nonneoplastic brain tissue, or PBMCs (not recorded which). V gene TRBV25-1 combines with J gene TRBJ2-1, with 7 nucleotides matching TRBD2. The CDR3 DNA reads TGTGCCAGCAGCGTAACTAGCGAGAGGGCCAACAATGAGCAGTTCTTC. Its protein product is CASSVTSERANNEQFF.